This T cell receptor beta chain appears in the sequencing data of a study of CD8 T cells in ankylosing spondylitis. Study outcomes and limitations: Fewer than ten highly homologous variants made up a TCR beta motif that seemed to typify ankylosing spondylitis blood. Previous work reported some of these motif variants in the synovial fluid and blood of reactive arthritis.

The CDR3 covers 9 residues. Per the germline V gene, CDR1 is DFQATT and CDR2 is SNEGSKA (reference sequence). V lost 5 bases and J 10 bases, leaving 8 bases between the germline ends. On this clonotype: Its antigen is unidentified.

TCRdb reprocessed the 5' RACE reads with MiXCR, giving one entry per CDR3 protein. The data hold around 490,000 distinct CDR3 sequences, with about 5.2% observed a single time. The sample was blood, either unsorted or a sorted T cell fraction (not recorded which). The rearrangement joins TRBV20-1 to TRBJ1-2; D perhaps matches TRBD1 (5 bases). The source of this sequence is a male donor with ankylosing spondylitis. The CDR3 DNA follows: TGCAGTGCTGGGACGGACTACACCTTC. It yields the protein CSAGTDYTF.